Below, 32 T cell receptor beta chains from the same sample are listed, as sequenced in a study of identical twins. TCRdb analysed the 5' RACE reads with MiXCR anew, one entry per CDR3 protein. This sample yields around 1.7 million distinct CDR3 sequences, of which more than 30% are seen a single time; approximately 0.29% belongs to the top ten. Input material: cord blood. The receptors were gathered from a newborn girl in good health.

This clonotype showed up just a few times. The CDR3 loop is CSAIQDRPSATNEKLFF. The CDR3 DNA reads as TGCAGTGCTATTCAAGACAGGCCCTCGGCAACTAATGAAAAACTGTTTTTT. V usage is TRBV20-1 and J usage is TRBJ1-4; D perhaps matches TRBD1 (6 bases). The germline V gene has CDR1 DFQATT and CDR2 SNEGSKA (reference sequence). Trimming cost V 4 bases and J 0 bases, with 18 bases left between them. The CDR3 contains 17 residues.

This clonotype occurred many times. CDR3 in DNA: TGTGCCAGCAGTTCTCAATATAGCAATCAGCCCCAGCATTTT. Its protein is CASSSQYSNQPQHF. The chain recombines TRBV12-3 or TRBV12-4 with TRBJ1-5; D uncertain. V was shortened by 4 bases and J by 0 bases, with 7 bases between the two germline ends. The CDR3 loop spans 14 amino acids.

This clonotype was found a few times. In nucleotides, the CDR3 is TGCAGTGCTAGAAGGGAAGGTGAGCAGTTCTTC. Its translation is CSARREGEQFF. The chain has TRBV20-1 and TRBJ2-1, with D unresolved. The CDR3 sequence is 11 residues long. The V gene's germline CDR1 is DFQATT and CDR2 SNEGSKA (reference sequence). V lost 2 bases and J 9 bases, leaving 8 bases between the germline ends.

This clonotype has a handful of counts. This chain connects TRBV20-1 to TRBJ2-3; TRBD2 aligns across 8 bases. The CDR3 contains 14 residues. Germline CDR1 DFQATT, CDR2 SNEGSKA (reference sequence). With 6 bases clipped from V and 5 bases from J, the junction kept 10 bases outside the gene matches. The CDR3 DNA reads TGCAGTGCCCTTGGGAGCGGGGGAAAAGATACGCAGTATTTT. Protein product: CSALGSGGKDTQYF.

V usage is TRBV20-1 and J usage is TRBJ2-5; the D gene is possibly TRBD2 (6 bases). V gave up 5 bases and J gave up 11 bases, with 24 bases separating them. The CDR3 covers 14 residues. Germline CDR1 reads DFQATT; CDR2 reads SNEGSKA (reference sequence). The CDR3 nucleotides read TGCAGTGCTCCACCTTCCGGGACTGGGAATGAGCAGTACTTC. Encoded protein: CSAPPSGTGNEQYF.

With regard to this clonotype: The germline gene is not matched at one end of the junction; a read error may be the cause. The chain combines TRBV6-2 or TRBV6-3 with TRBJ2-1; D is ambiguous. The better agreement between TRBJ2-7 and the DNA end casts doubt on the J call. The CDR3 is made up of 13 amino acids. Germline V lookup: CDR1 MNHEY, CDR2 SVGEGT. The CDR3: CASSDSGFDEQYF. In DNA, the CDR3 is TGCGCCAGCAGTGACTCCGGCTTCGATGAGCAGTACTTC.

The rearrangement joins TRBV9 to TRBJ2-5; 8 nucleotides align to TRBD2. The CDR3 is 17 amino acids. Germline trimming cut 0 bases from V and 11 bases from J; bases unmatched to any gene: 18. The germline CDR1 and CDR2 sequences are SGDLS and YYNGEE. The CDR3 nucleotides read TGTGCCAGCAGCGTAGCTTTAGCGGGGACTGCCTACAATGAGCAGTACTTC. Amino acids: CASSVALAGTAYNEQYF.

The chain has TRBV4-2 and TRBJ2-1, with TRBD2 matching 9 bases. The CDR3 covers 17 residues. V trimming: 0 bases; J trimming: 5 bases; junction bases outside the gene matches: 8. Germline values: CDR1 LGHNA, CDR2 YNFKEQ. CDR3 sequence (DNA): TGTGCCAGCAGCCAAGATTTTGCTAGCGGGGAACACAATGAGCAGTTCTTC. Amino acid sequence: CASSQDFASGEHNEQFF.

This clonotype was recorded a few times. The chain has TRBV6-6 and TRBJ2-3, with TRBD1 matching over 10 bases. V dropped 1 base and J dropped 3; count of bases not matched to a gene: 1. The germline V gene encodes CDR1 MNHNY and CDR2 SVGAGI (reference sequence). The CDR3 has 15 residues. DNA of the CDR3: TGTGCCAGCAGTTACTGGGACAGGGGAACAGATACGCAGTATTTT. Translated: CASSYWDRGTDTQYF.

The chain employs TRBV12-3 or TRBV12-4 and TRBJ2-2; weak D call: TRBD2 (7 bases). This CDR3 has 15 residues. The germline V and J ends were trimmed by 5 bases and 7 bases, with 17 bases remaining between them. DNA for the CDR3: TGTGCCAGCAGTCGACACGGCGGGGGCGACGGGGAGCTGTTTTTT. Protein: CASSRHGGGDGELFF.

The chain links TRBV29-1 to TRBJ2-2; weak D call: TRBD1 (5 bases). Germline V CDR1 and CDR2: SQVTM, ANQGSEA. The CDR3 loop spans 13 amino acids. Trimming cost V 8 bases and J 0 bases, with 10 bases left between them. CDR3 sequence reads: CSFVTANTGELFF. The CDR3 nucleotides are TGCAGCTTCGTGACAGCGAACACCGGGGAGCTGTTTTTT.

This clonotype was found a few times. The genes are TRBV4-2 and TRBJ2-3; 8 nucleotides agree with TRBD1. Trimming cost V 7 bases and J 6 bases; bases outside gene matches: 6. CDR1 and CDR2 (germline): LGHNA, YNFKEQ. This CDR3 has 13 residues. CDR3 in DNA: TGTGCCAGCACCACGGACAGGGTGGATACGCAGTATTTT. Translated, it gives CASTTDRVDTQYF.

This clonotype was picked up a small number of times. CDR3 sequence reads: CASSGRRGRTDTQYF. CDR3 in DNA: TGTGCCAGTAGTGGGAGGAGAGGGAGGACAGATACGCAGTATTTT. This sequence joins TRBV19 and TRBJ2-3, with D possibly TRBD2 on 6 matching bases. CDR3 length: 15 residues. CDR1 is LNHDA and CDR2 is SQIVND in the germline V gene (reference sequence). V lost 5 bases and J lost 3, with 15 bases in between.

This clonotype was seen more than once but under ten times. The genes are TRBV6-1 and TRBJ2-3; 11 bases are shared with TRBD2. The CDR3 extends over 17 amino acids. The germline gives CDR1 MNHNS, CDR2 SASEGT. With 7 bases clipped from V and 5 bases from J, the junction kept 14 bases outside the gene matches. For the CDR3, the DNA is TGTGCCAGCACCGAAGTGCGACTAGCGGGGAAGCGAGATACGCAGTATTTT. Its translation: CASTEVRLAGKRDTQYF.

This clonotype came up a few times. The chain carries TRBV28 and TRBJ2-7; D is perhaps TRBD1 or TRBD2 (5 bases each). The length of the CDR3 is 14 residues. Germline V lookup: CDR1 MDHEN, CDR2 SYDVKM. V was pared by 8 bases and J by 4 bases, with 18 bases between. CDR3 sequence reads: CASAQTGTTYEQYF. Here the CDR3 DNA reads TGTGCCAGCGCCCAAACCGGGACGACATACGAGCAGTACTTC.

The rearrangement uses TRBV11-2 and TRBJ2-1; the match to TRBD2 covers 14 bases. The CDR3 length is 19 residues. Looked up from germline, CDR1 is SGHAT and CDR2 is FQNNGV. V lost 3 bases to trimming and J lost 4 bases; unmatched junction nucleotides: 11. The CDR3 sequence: CASSLSGLAGAPTYNEQFF. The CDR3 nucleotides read TGTGCCAGCAGCTTGTCGGGACTAGCGGGGGCCCCTACATACAATGAGCAGTTCTTC.

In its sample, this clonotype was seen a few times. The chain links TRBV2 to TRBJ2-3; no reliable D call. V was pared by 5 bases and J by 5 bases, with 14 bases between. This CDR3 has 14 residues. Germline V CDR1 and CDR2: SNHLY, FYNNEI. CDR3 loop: CASSILIVGDTQYF. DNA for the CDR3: TGTGCCAGCAGTATACTAATAGTTGGAGATACGCAGTATTTT.

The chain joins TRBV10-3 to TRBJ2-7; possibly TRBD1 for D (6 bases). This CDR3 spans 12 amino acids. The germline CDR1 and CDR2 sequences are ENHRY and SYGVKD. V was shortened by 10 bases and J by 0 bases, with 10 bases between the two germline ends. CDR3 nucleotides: TGTGCCACCAGGGACACCTCCTACGAGCAGTACTTC. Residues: CATRDTSYEQYF.

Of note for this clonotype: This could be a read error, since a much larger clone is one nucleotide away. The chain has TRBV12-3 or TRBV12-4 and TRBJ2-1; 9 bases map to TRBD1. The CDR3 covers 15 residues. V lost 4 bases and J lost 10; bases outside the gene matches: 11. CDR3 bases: TGTGCCAGCAGTTACACCGGGACAGGGACCTACGAGCAGTTCTTC. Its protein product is CASSYTGTGTYEQFF.

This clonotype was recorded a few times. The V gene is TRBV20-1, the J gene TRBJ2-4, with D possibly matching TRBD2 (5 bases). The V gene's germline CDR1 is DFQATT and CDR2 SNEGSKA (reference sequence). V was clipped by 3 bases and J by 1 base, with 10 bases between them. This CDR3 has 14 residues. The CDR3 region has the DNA TGCAGTGCTAGTGGACGGAGGGCCAAAAACATTCAGTACTTC. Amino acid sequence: CSASGRRAKNIQYF.

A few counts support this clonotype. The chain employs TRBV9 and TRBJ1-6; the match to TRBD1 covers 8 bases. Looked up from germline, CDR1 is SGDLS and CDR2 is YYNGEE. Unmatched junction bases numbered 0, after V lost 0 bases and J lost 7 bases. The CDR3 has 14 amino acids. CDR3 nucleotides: TGTGCCAGCAGCGTAGGGACAGGGAATTCACCCCTCCACTTT. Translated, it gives CASSVGTGNSPLHF.

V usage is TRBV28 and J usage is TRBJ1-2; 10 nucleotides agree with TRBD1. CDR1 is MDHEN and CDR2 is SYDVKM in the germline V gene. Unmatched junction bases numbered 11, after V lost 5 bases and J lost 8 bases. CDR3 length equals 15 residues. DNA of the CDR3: TGTGCCAGCAGTCAGCCCGGACAGGGGGAAAGGGGCTACACCTTC. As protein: CASSQPGQGERGYTF.

The CDR3 spells CASSFLPDYGYTF. Here the CDR3 DNA reads TGCGCCAGCAGCTTTCTTCCAGACTATGGCTACACCTTC. V gene TRBV5-1 combines with J gene TRBJ1-2; D unresolved. Germline values: CDR1 SGHRS, CDR2 YFSETQ. The CDR3 covers 13 residues. Trimming took 2 bases from V and 3 from J, leaving 8 bases between them.

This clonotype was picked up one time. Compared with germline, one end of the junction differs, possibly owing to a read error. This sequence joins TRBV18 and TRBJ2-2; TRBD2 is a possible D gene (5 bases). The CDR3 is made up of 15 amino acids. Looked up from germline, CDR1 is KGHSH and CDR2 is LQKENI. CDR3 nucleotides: TGTGCCAGCTCACCGCGTGCGTGGAACACCGGGGAGCAGTTTTTT. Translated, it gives CASSPRAWNTGEQFF.

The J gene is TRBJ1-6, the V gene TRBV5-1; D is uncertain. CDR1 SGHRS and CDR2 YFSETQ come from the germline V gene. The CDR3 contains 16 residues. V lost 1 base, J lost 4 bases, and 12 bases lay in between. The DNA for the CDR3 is TGCGCCAGCAGCTTGCGGGAGGCCTCTTATAATTCACCCCTCCACTTT. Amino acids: CASSLREASYNSPLHF.

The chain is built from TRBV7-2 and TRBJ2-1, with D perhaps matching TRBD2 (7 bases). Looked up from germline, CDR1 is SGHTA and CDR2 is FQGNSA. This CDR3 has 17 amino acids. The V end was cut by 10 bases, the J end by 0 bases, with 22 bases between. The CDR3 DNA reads TGTGCCACAAGTGGAGCGGGGAGGGGGATCTCCTACAATGAGCAGTTCTTC. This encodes CATSGAGRGISYNEQFF.

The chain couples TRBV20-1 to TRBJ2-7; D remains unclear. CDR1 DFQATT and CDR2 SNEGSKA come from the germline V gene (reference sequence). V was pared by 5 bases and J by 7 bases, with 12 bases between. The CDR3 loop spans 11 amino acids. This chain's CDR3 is CSAPSVNEQYF. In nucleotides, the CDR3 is TGCAGTGCTCCGAGCGTAAATGAGCAGTACTTC.

The DNA for the CDR3 is TGTGCCACCAGTGACGGACTAGCGGGAGGGTACAATGAGCAGTACTTC. It codes for CATSDGLAGGYNEQYF. The V gene is TRBV24-1, the J gene TRBJ2-5; 15 bases line up with TRBD2. This CDR3 has 16 residues. J gave up 11 bases and V 4 bases, and 10 bases lay outside the gene matches. Germline V lookup: CDR1 KGHDR, CDR2 SFDVKD.

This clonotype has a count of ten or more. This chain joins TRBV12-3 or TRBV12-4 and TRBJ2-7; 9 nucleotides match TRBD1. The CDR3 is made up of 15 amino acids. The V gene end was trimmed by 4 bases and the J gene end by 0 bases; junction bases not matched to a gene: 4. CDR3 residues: CASSWGQGGSYEQYF. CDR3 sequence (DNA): TGTGCCAGCAGTTGGGGACAGGGTGGCTCCTACGAGCAGTACTTC.

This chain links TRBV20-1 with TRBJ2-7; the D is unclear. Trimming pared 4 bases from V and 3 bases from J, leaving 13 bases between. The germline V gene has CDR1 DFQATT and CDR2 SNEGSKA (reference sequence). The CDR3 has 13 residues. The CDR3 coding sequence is TGCAGTGCTAATGACCGTCGCCACTACGAGCAGTACTTC. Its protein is CSANDRRHYEQYF.

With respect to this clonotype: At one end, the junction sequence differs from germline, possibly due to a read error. The CDR3 spells CGATLRVGKNIQYF. In DNA, the CDR3 is TGCGGTGCCACCCTCAGGGTGGGCAAAAACATTCAGTACTTC. The chain links TRBV20-1 to TRBJ2-4; maybe TRBD1 (5 bases). CDR3 length equals 14 residues. CDR1 DFQATT and CDR2 SNEGSKA come from the germline V gene (reference sequence).

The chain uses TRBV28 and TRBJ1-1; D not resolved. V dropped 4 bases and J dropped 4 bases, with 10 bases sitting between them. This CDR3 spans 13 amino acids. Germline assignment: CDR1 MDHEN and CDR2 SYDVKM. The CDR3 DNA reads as TGTGCCAGCAGTTCCCACTCCCCCACTGAAGCTTTCTTT. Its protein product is CASSSHSPTEAFF.